This paragraph covers one T cell receptor beta chain sequence. Its antigen is unknown. Base qualities are not recorded, but no much larger clone differs from it by a single base. The immunoSEQ Assay, a bias-controlled multiplex PCR, was used to amplify TCRbeta CDR3 regions from genomic DNA. For the original study's pipeline: The number of nucleated cells in each sample was estimated from the amplification of reference gene primers within the assay. To quantify the absolute abundance of each unique TCRbeta CDR3 rearrangement, sequence reads were collapsed and filtered. For each sample, productive Simpson clonality was calculated by taking the square root of Simpson's diversity index across productive rearrangements. As stored in TCRdb, this immuneACCESS dataset retains in-frame rearrangements with V and J assigned. A fraction of the clones does not appear; measured against another copy, unresolved V genes explain less than half of the discrepancy, and the remainder lacks a known reason. D and trimming were read from the DNA, whereas the V and J calls and clone size are those reported in that table. In all, the sample holds 160,000 or so clones, and roughly nine tenths of those were seen once. The top ten constitute about 2.4% of the sample.

The collaborating institutions used their own protocols to collect whole blood in K2EDTA tubes. For TCRbeta analysis, collaborator samples were shipped as frozen whole blood, as isolated PBMCs, or as DNA extracted from either sample type. The CDR3, from cysteine to phenylalanine, totals 15 residues. CDR3 DNA is the only sequence kept; it has 45 bases, read in frame from the first base. Based on the germline V gene, the CDR1 and CDR2 sequences are SNHLY and FYNNEI. Trimming costs V 1 base and J 14 bases, and their ends lie 21 bases apart. This sample was taken from a study of blood T cell repertoires in COVID-19 (dated by TCRdb to the early 2020s). About the investigation overall: Samples from collaborators originated in the United States, Italy and Spain and spanned both the acute and convalescent phases of COVID-19. The prospective study material was composed of cDNA or gDNA derived from T cells, B-cell-depleted T cells, or PBMCs. Deeply sampled blood TCRbeta repertoires from subjects exposed to, actively infected with, or recovered from COVID-19 were included in the dataset. The repertoires were released in a freely available public database intended as a resource for research on the immune response to SARS-CoV-2. The samples were drawn from the first 160 participants of the ongoing ImmuneRACE study and from some 1,300 subjects provided by 6 global collaborators. Sample metadata almost always included a de-identified subject ID, COVID-19 status, age in years and sex. HLA class I and class II types, where available, came from metadata supplied by the sample provider rather than from assay-based typing. What the research found in general, with its limitations: How much clinical and demographic metadata was included differed by source and by participant, and the metadata was provided uncurated.

Recombination linked TRBV2 to TRBJ2-1, with a weak D call of TRBD2 (6 bases match). This clonotype originated in a woman between 65 and 79 years old with acute or convalescent COVID-19. Sequenced: peripheral blood. Here the CDR3 is given as CASSEVVEGYIWEFF. The DNA sequence reads TGTGCCAGCAGTGAAGTGGTGGAGGGGTATATCTGGGAGTTCTTC.